Each of the 25 T cell receptor beta chains below was sequenced from the same sample in a study of monozygotic twins with cystic fibrosis. Using immunoSEQ multiplex PCR, the repertoire was profiled, and TCRdb retains in-frame clones only, with some absent. The sample contains some 25,000 clones, approximately 96% of which appear only once. Sequences were obtained from blood. The source of these receptors is a girl aged 2-15 years with cystic fibrosis.

This sequence joins TRBV19 and TRBJ2-7; tentative D call: TRBD1 (6 bases). Germline V gene sequence: CDR1 LNHDA, CDR2 SQIVND (reference sequence). Between the trimmed V and J ends, which lost 4 bases and 6 bases, there was a span of 13 bases. The length of the CDR3 is 13 residues. CDR3 region: CASSSNRVGEQYF. DNA of the CDR3: TGTGCCAGTAGTAGTAACAGGGTGGGCGAGCAGTACTTC.

The chain couples TRBV10-1 to TRBJ1-1, with 9 bases lining up with TRBD1. Germline loops: CDR1 WNHNN, CDR2 SYGVQD (reference sequence). V shed 6 bases, J shed 7 bases, and the junction held 6 bases outside the gene matches. The CDR3 length is 13 residues. The CDR3 loop is CASSQRQGGEAFF. As DNA, the CDR3 is TGCGCCAGCAGCCAAAGACAGGGGGGTGAAGCTTTCTTT.

This rearrangement joins TRBV9 to TRBJ1-1, with 8 bases that match TRBD1. J gave up 0 bases and V 4 bases, and 11 bases lay outside the gene matches. The CDR3 extends over 17 amino acids. From germline, CDR1 is SGDLS and CDR2 YYNGEE. The CDR3 region is CASSLEATGVVNTEAFF. The CDR3 nucleotides are TGTGCCAGCAGCCTGGAAGCGACAGGGGTGGTGAACACTGAAGCTTTCTTT.

The rearrangement joins TRBV30 to TRBJ2-2, with D hard to call. Trimming left V 1 base short and J 3 bases short, with 12 bases between. The CDR3 loop spans 15 amino acids. The V gene's germline CDR1 is GTSNPN and CDR2 SVGIG (reference sequence). Here the CDR3 DNA reads TGTGCCTGGAGTGAAGGTGCTTTGGACACCGGGGAGCTGTTTTTT. It translates to CAWSEGALDTGELFF.

The chain links TRBV6-5 to TRBJ1-1, with D perhaps TRBD1 (6 bases). CDR3 length: 16 amino acids. With 0 bases removed from V and 4 bases from J, the gap between germline ends came to 15 bases. CDR1 is MNHEY, CDR2 SVGAGI, per germline. The CDR3 nucleotides are TGTGCCAGCAGTTACTCGAGTTCAGGGGAAGGCACTGAAGCTTTCTTT. Amino acid sequence: CASSYSSSGEGTEAFF.

The chain joins TRBV6-1 to TRBJ2-7, with TRBD2 identical over 11 bases. J gave up 1 base and V 6 bases, and 2 bases lay outside the gene matches. CDR3 length equals 14 residues. CDR1 and CDR2 from the germline V gene are MNHNS and SASEGT. This CDR3 reads CASSGTSGSYEQYF. The CDR3 region has the DNA TGTGCCAGCAGCGGGACTAGCGGTTCCTACGAGCAGTACTTC.

This clone came up once. This rearrangement joins TRBV6-6 to TRBJ2-1, with TRBD2 matching 8 bases. Germline lookup yields CDR1 MNHNY and CDR2 SVGAGI (reference sequence). The trim removed 0 bases at V and 6 bases at J, leaving 4 bases unmatched. The CDR3 runs 15 residues. Written as DNA, the CDR3 is TGTGCCAGCAGTTACTCACCCGGGAGGGGCAATGAGCAGTTCTTC. Translation gives CASSYSPGRGNEQFF.

The rearrangement joins TRBV14 to TRBJ2-1; the D is unclear. V shed 0 bases and J shed 8 bases, with 8 bases lying between them. CDR1 and CDR2 (germline): SGHDN, FVKESK. The CDR3 is made up of 13 amino acids. In DNA, the CDR3 is TGTGCCAGCAGCCAAGATTGGGTCCATGAGCAGTTCTTC. Protein sequence: CASSQDWVHEQFF.

The rearrangement links TRBV2 to TRBJ2-7; D unresolved. The CDR3 is made up of 15 amino acids. Germline values: CDR1 SNHLY, CDR2 FYNNEI. The V end lost 4 bases, the J end lost 1 base, and 14 bases lay between the germline ends. The CDR3 nucleotides are TGTGCCAGCAGTGCACGGTGGTACGTGTCCTACGAGCAGTACTTC. It specifies CASSARWYVSYEQYF.

The V gene is TRBV27, the J gene TRBJ1-1; D perhaps matches TRBD1 (5 bases). Germline CDR1 and CDR2: MNHEY and SMNVEV (reference sequence). This CDR3 spans 16 amino acids. V shed 7 bases and J shed 0 bases, with 18 bases lying between them. Written as DNA, the CDR3 is TGTGCCAGCACCGAGACGGGGCAGACTGTGAACACTGAAGCTTTCTTT. This codes for CASTETGQTVNTEAFF.

The V and J genes are TRBV19 and TRBJ1-1; D uncertain. V dropped 3 bases and J dropped 3 bases, with 8 bases sitting between them. Germline CDR1 LNHDA, CDR2 SQIVND (reference sequence). The CDR3 is made up of 13 amino acids. The CDR3 nucleotides are TGTGCCAGTAGTATTGGGCTCTACACTGAAGCTTTCTTT. Its translation is CASSIGLYTEAFF.

This chain joins TRBV10-3 and TRBJ2-7; 10 bases align to TRBD2. The ends lost 2 bases at V and 1 base at J; junction bases unmatched: 14. From germline, CDR1 is ENHRY and CDR2 SYGVKD. The CDR3 is 19 amino acids. The CDR3 DNA is TGTGCCATCAGTGAGACCCAACCTAGCGGGAGTCCAGGATCCTACGAGCAGTACTTC. This encodes CAISETQPSGSPGSYEQYF.

The chain has TRBV4-2 and TRBJ1-4, with D possibly matching TRBD1 (6 bases). This CDR3 spans 18 amino acids. Between the trimmed V and J ends, which lost 2 bases and 1 base, there was a span of 17 bases. Germline values: CDR1 LGHNA, CDR2 YNFKEQ. DNA for the CDR3: TGTGCCAGCAGCCAAACGCGGGGGGCGGTGGGAACTAATGAAAAACTGTTTTTT. As protein: CASSQTRGAVGTNEKLFF.

J is TRBJ1-2 and V is TRBV5-1, with a tentative D call TRBD1 (6 bases). Germline CDR1 and CDR2: SGHRS and YFSETQ. The V end was cut by 5 bases, the J end by 4 bases, with 12 bases between. The CDR3 is 13 residues long. DNA for the CDR3: TGCGCCAGCAGACTGGACAGCGGCTATGGCTACACCTTC. It is translated as CASRLDSGYGYTF.

The V and J genes are TRBV9 and TRBJ1-1, with a possible D match to TRBD1 (6 bases). The germline gives CDR1 SGDLS, CDR2 YYNGEE. The CDR3 loop spans 16 amino acids. Trimming removed 1 base at V and 5 bases at J, with 18 bases between. CDR3 coding DNA: TGTGCCAGCAGCGTAAATCGATTGGGAGGGGGGACTGAAGCTTTCTTT. Translating gives CASSVNRLGGGTEAFF.

The chain has TRBV2 and TRBJ2-5; tentatively, D is TRBD2 (5 bases). This CDR3 is 16 amino acids long. Between the trimmed V and J ends, which lost 2 bases and 5 bases, there was a span of 18 bases. Germline loops: CDR1 SNHLY, CDR2 FYNNEI. DNA for the CDR3: TGTGCCAGCAGTGAATATCTCGAGGGAGTGGGGGAGACCCAGTACTTC. Residues: CASSEYLEGVGETQYF.

The chain joins TRBV27 to TRBJ2-1; 7 nucleotides line up with TRBD1. Germline CDR1 is MNHEY and CDR2 is SMNVEV (reference sequence). The CDR3 loop spans 15 amino acids. V was clipped by 3 bases and J by 4 bases; unmatched bases: 6. The CDR3 here is CASSFQQGPYNEQFF. CDR3 nucleotide sequence: TGTGCCAGCAGTTTCCAACAGGGGCCATACAATGAGCAGTTCTTC.

The chain couples TRBV4-3 to TRBJ2-7; no clear D gene. The CDR3 contains 11 residues. Germline V gives CDR1 LGHNA, CDR2 YSLEER. Deletions cut 1 base from V and 6 bases from J, with 4 bases between. The CDR3 DNA sequence: TGCGCCAGCAGCCAAGGAAGCGAGCAGTACTTC. It yields the protein CASSQGSEQYF.

The chain recombines TRBV6-1 with TRBJ2-7, with 7 nucleotides matching TRBD1. Germline lookup yields CDR1 MNHNS and CDR2 SASEGT. The J segment lost 5 bases and the V segment lost 3 bases, leaving 7 bases of the junction unmatched. The CDR3 has 14 amino acids. The CDR3 here is CASSEVGGSDEQYF. In DNA form, the CDR3 reads TGTGCCAGCAGTGAGGTAGGGGGCTCGGACGAGCAGTACTTC.

The chain has TRBV5-4 and TRBJ2-3; 13 nucleotides align to TRBD2. Germline values: CDR1 SGHNT, CDR2 YYREEE (reference sequence). V was pared by 3 bases and J by 2 bases, with 3 bases of the junction left unmatched. The CDR3 loop spans 16 amino acids. CDR3 sequence: CASSSGLAGVTDTQYF. CDR3 coding DNA: TGTGCCAGCAGCTCTGGACTAGCGGGGGTCACAGATACGCAGTATTTT.

This chain joins TRBV7-8 and TRBJ2-5, with 7 bases identical to TRBD1. Germline CDR1 is SGHVS and CDR2 is FQNEAQ. This CDR3 region has 14 residues. Unmatched junction bases numbered 4, after V lost 1 base and J lost 5 bases. This CDR3 is CASSLDVTGETQYF. As DNA, the CDR3 is TGTGCCAGCAGCTTAGACGTGACAGGGGAGACCCAGTACTTC.

The CDR3 DNA is TGTGCCAGCAGTGACGAGGGCCCGAAAGAGACCCAGTACTTC. Its protein product is CASSDEGPKETQYF. The rearrangement joins TRBV25-1 to TRBJ2-5; maybe TRBD2 (5 bases). V lost 3 bases and J 3 bases, leaving 11 bases between the germline ends. Germline V gene sequence: CDR1 MGHDK, CDR2 SYGVNS. This CDR3 spans 14 amino acids.

In DNA form, the CDR3 reads TGTGCCAGCAGTGTTGACCCAGGGGCCTTCTATGGCTACACCTTC. Protein product: CASSVDPGAFYGYTF. V usage is TRBV2 and J usage is TRBJ1-2; perhaps TRBD1 as D (6 bases). Germline loops: CDR1 SNHLY, CDR2 FYNNEI. V lost 4 bases and J 4 bases, leaving 16 bases between the germline ends. This CDR3 is 15 amino acids long.

The genes are TRBV4-1 and TRBJ2-1; D gene unclear. There are 15 residues in the CDR3. CDR1 MGHRA and CDR2 YSYEKL come from the germline V gene. Trimming left V 4 bases short and J 3 bases short, with 13 bases between. CDR3 amino acids: CASSPAQPIYNEQFF. The CDR3 nucleotides are TGCGCCAGCAGCCCGGCCCAGCCTATCTACAATGAGCAGTTCTTC.

The rearrangement uses TRBV29-1 and TRBJ2-3, with 8 bases lining up with TRBD1. V was clipped by 6 bases and J by 2 bases; unmatched bases: 10. Germline V gene data show CDR1 as SQVTM and CDR2 as ANQGSEA. This CDR3 comprises 15 residues. DNA for the CDR3: TGCAGCGTGAAGGGACAGGATCTATCCACAGATACGCAGTATTTT. Translation gives CSVKGQDLSTDTQYF.